The rows below give T cell receptor beta chains drawn from one sample of a study of cytomegalovirus exposure and HLA in healthy donors. Here immunoSEQ multiplex PCR was the method, and the copy in TCRdb shows in-frame clones only, minus some. This sample has about 170,000 clones, with around 86% found just once. The sample comprised PBMCs. The receptor source for this set is a girl aged 2 to 9 in good health and CMV-seropositive. The CDR3 runs from the conserved cysteine through the conserved F or W. The D gene is left open where the match is weak. Rows may omit the clone size; those that give it use once, few, many or a size class.

>-|TRBD1|TRBV2|TRBJ1-1
CASSVVSGTGGRAFF
TGTGCCAGCAGTGTTGTCTCCGGGACAGGGGGCCGGGCTTTCTTT
>-|-|TRBV18|TRBJ1-1
CASLRGPQTTEAFF
TGTGCCAGCCTCAGGGGACCCCAAACGACTGAAGCTTTCTTT
>few|-|TRBV13|TRBJ2-7
CASSSSLYREQYF
TGTGCCAGCAGCTCTAGCCTGTATCGCGAGCAGTACTTC
>-|TRBD1|TRBV18|TRBJ1-2
CASSPFGTANGYTF
TGTGCCAGCTCACCGTTTGGGACAGCCAATGGCTACACCTTC
>-|TRBD1|TRBV19|TRBJ2-7
CASSMVVGTGRPEQYF
TGTGCCAGTAGTATGGTCGTCGGGACAGGGAGGCCCGAGCAGTACTTC
>-|TRBD1|TRBV30|TRBJ1-1
CAWNLVVQGASEAFF
TGTGCCTGGAATTTGGTGGTACAGGGGGCGTCGGAAGCTTTCTTT
>-|TRBD1|TRBV10-1|TRBJ2-1
CASSGRDRVTNEQFF
TGCGCCAGCAGCGGCCGGGACAGGGTGACGAATGAGCAGTTCTTC
>-|TRBD1|TRBV6-1|TRBJ1-6
CASSAGQGEHSPLHF
TGTGCCAGCAGTGCCGGACAGGGGGAGCATTCACCCCTCCACTTT
>few|-|TRBV10-3|TRBJ1-5
CAVGEYRDNQPQHF
TGTGCCGTGGGTGAATACAGAGATAATCAGCCCCAGCATTTT
>-|-|TRBV5-1|TRBJ2-5
CASSGRGEETQYF
TGCGCCAGCAGCGGCCGGGGTGAAGAGACCCAGTACTTC
>once|-|TRBV19|TRBJ1-5
CASSIIARPNQPQHF
TGTGCCAGTAGTATAATAGCGCGGCCCAATCAGCCCCAGCATTTT
>-|TRBD1|TRBV28|TRBJ1-1
CASSYRGHTEAFF
TGTGCCAGCTCATACAGGGGTCACACTGAAGCTTTCTTT
>-|-|TRBV5-4|TRBJ2-3
CASSFSGTDTQYF
TGTGCCAGCAGCTTCAGTGGCACAGATACGCAGTATTTT
>-|TRBD1|TRBV6-1|TRBJ1-4
CASRGLGQGLKKLFF
TGTGCCAGCAGGGGGTTGGGACAGGGGCTGAAAAAACTGTTTTTT
>-|-|TRBV15|TRBJ2-7
CATSRAGALGEQYF
TGTGCCACCAGCAGAGCGGGAGCCCTCGGCGAGCAGTACTTC
>-|-|TRBV28|TRBJ1-5
CASSLRGGQPQHF
TGTGCCAGCAGTTTACGGGGGGGCCAGCCCCAGCATTTT
>few|-|TRBV5-4|TRBJ1-1
CASSVRGNTEAFF
TGTGCCAGCAGCGTGCGGGGCAACACTGAAGCTTTCTTT
>-|-|TRBV28|TRBJ1-5
CASSLWARGPQHF
TGTGCCAGCAGTTTATGGGCCAGGGGGCCCCAGCATTTT
>few|TRBD1|TRBV12-5|TRBJ2-3
CASGLRTGSTDTQYF
TGTGCTAGTGGTTTAAGGACAGGGAGCACAGATACGCAGTATTTT
>-|TRBD1|TRBV7-9|TRBJ2-3
CASSSTGAHQYF
TGTGCCAGCAGCTCGACAGGGGCCCACCAGTATTTT
>-|TRBD2|TRBV7-8|TRBJ2-5
CASSLVLREVQETQYF
TGTGCCAGCAGCTTAGTCTTGCGGGAGGTACAAGAGACCCAGTACTTC
>-|-|TRBV30|TRBJ2-1
CAWSPIPQARNENEQFF
TGTGCCTGGAGCCCAATTCCTCAGGCTCGAAACGAGAATGAGCAGTTCTTC
>-|TRBD1|TRBV28|TRBJ1-5
CASRTGGALIGRNQPQHF
TGTGCCAGCAGGACAGGGGGCGCGCTGATTGGACGCAATCAGCCCCAGCATTTT
>few|-|TRBV10-3|TRBJ1-1
CAITIGGEAFF
TGTGCCATCACCATAGGGGGTGAAGCTTTCTTT
>-|TRBD1|TRBV28|TRBJ1-5
CASSLIRTGNQPQHF
TGTGCCAGCAGTTTAATTAGGACAGGGAATCAGCCCCAGCATTTT
>-|TRBD1|TRBV9|TRBJ1-1
CASSAGGETEAFF
TGTGCCAGCAGCGCAGGGGGTGAAACTGAAGCTTTCTTT
>-|-|TRBV9|TRBJ1-5
CASSRVGGLQPQHF
TGTGCCAGCAGCCGGGTCGGGGGACTTCAGCCCCAGCATTTT
>-|TRBD1|TRBV4-1|TRBJ2-7
CASSQGDRAYEQYF
TGCGCCAGCAGCCAAGGGGACAGGGCCTACGAGCAGTACTTC
>-|TRBD1|TRBV6-5|TRBJ2-7
CASRGPGQVPYEQYF
TGTGCCAGCAGGGGACCGGGACAGGTTCCCTACGAGCAGTACTTC
>-|-|TRBV27|TRBJ2-1
CASSLSPNNEQFF
TGTGCCAGCAGTTTATCTCCCAACAATGAGCAGTTCTTC
>-|TRBD1|TRBV5-4|TRBJ1-1
CASSPFTGANTEAFF
TGTGCCAGCAGCCCATTTACAGGGGCCAACACTGAAGCTTTCTTT
>-|-|TRBV18|TRBJ2-3
CASSPYGSGTDTQYF
TGTGCCAGCTCACCCTACGGGAGTGGAACAGATACGCAGTATTTT
>-|-|TRBV5-1|TRBJ1-3
CASSLAGPRENTIYF
TGCGCCAGCAGCCTGGCCGGGCCTCGGGAAAACACCATATATTTT
>few|TRBD2|TRBV13|TRBJ2-1
CASTSGRVYEQFF
TGTGCCAGTACTAGCGGGAGGGTCTATGAGCAGTTCTTC
>-|-|TRBV11-2|TRBJ1-2
CASSLGSYGYTF
TGTGCCAGCAGCTTAGGGAGCTATGGCTACACCTTC
>-|-|TRBV5-1|TRBJ1-3
CASSLISSFLGNTIYF
TGCGCCAGCAGCTTGATCTCCTCCTTCCTTGGAAACACCATATATTTT
>-|TRBD2|TRBV6-5|TRBJ2-1
CASSYGTSGANEQFF
TGTGCCAGCAGTTACGGGACTAGCGGAGCCAATGAGCAGTTCTTC
>-|-|TRBV11-3|TRBJ2-7
CASSSDRSSYEQYF
TGTGCCAGCAGCTCTGACAGGAGCTCCTACGAGCAGTACTTC
>-|TRBD1|TRBV5-1|TRBJ1-6
CASSFWTGVGSVGLNSPLHF
TGCGCCAGCAGCTTTTGGACAGGGGTTGGTTCGGTGGGTCTCAATTCACCCCTCCACTTT
>-|-|TRBV18|TRBJ1-5
CASSLRGARGQPQHF
TGTGCCAGCTCACTGCGGGGGGCGAGGGGACAGCCCCAGCATTTT
>once|-|TRBV7-9|TRBJ2-2
CASSPAVTGELFF
TGTGCCAGCAGTCCAGCGGTCACCGGGGAGCTGTTTTTT
>-|-|TRBV5-4|TRBJ2-7
CASSLWGGGTVYEQYF
TGTGCCAGCAGCTTGTGGGGTGGGGGGACGGTCTACGAGCAGTACTTC
>few|-|TRBV11-2|TRBJ2-3
CASSRVTDTQYF
TGTGCCAGCAGCCGAGTCACAGATACGCAGTATTTT
>-|TRBD1|TRBV7-9|TRBJ2-2
CASSLGTGTGGPTGELFF
TGTGCCAGCAGCTTAGGTACCGGGACAGGGGGCCCCACCGGGGAGCTGTTTTTT
>-|-|TRBV28|TRBJ1-5
CASSSGTSVSSNQPQHF
TGTGCCAGCAGTTCCGGGACATCAGTAAGCAGCAATCAGCCCCAGCATTTT
>-|TRBD2|TRBV4-1|TRBJ2-7
CASSRTSGSVYEQYF
TGCGCCAGCAGCCGCACTAGCGGGAGTGTATACGAGCAGTACTTC
>few|-|TRBV30|TRBJ1-2
CAWSVEMAVGYTF
TGTGCCTGGAGTGTAGAGATGGCGGTAGGCTACACCTTC
>-|-|TRBV6-1|TRBJ2-7
CASTVGIHSYEQYF
TGTGCCAGCACTGTCGGGATTCACTCCTACGAGCAGTACTTC
>few|-|TRBV5-1|TRBJ2-1
CASSSVAEPAYNEQFF
TGCGCCAGCAGCTCCGTAGCGGAACCCGCTTACAATGAGCAGTTCTTC
>-|TRBD1|TRBV19|TRBJ1-1
CASSPRTGGWTEAFF
TGTGCCAGTAGTCCGAGGACAGGGGGGTGGACTGAAGCTTTCTTT
>-|-|TRBV19|TRBJ2-3
CASSIRTITDTQYF
TGTGCCAGTAGTATTCGAACTATCACAGATACGCAGTATTTT
>-|TRBD1|TRBV9|TRBJ1-5
CASSLDRDGQPQHF
TGTGCCAGCAGCTTAGACAGGGATGGTCAGCCCCAGCATTTT
>-|TRBD2|TRBV4-1|TRBJ2-3
CASSQGLAGGGTDTQYF
TGCGCCAGCAGCCAAGGACTAGCGGGAGGGGGCACAGATACGCAGTATTTT
>-|TRBD2|TRBV19|TRBJ2-1
CASSTSGTSPNEQFF
TGTGCCAGTAGTACATCCGGGACTAGTCCAAATGAGCAGTTCTTC
>-|TRBD2|TRBV7-3|TRBJ2-3
CASSFGLAGTDTQYF
TGTGCCAGCAGCTTTGGACTAGCGGGCACAGATACGCAGTATTTT
>-|TRBD2|TRBV19|TRBJ2-2
CASRTSNTGELFF
TGTGCCAGTAGGACTAGCAACACCGGGGAGCTGTTTTTT
>-|-|TRBV7-8|TRBJ2-1
CASSPLLGVAEQFF
TGTGCCAGCAGCCCCCTCTTAGGGGTTGCTGAGCAGTTCTTC
>-|-|TRBV7-8|TRBJ2-6
CASSPSSGANVLTF
TGTGCCAGCAGCCCGAGCTCTGGGGCCAACGTCCTGACTTTC